Listed here is a single TCR beta chain. With a much larger clone just one base away, this may be a read error. Both blood RNA, taken from unsorted whole blood, and germline DNA were extracted. The record originates from a study of tumor-infiltrating lymphocytes in primary liver carcinoma. Overall study: Samples produced roughly 3.65 to 8 million productive TCRbeta reads, comparable across tissue types.

The input was approximately 500 ng total RNA; TCR beta cDNA was made from it with a constant-region primer. Generation of the TCR beta libraries relied on three nested multiplex PCR rounds using slightly modified ARM-PCR. TRBV1-TRBV30 forward and Cbeta reverse primers drove the first two roughly 10-cycle rounds. TCRdb passed the multiplex PCR reads through MiXCR, listing each CDR3 protein once. The repertoire includes a few hundred thousand distinct CDR3 sequences, 50% to 75% of them detected once, and approximately 17% sits in the top ten. From germline, CDR1 is SGHAT and CDR2 FQNNGV. The V and J ends lost 8 bases and 6 bases, in that order; junction bases with no gene match: 16. This CDR3 is 15 amino acids long.

The gene calls are TRBV11-2 and TRBJ2-7; 7 bases are shared with TRBD2. Material for sequencing was peripheral blood. The receptor's source is a woman aged 30 to 39 with primary liver carcinoma and hepatitis B virus infection. CDR3 protein: CASGSIRDYPGEQYF. Here the CDR3 DNA reads TGTGCCAGCGGCTCTATCCGGGACTACCCAGGCGAGCAGTACTTC.